A single sample gave rise to the 14 T cell receptor beta chains below, sequenced in a study of technical replicates of blood from several donors. Clones were read by immunoSEQ multiplex PCR, and TCRdb kept only the in-frame ones, dropping some. This sample has about 93,000 clones, with 95% found just once. Sequencing was done on a sample of T cells isolated from PBMCs. Receptor source: a human donor in good health.

The chain has TRBV19 and TRBJ1-5; 9 positions match TRBD1. Trimming removed 5 bases from V and 9 bases from J; junction bases left unmatched: 17. CDR1 LNHDA and CDR2 SQIVND come from the germline V gene (reference sequence). CDR3 size: 17 residues. Here the CDR3 reads CASSAKGQGGFGLPQHF. As DNA, the CDR3 is TGTGCCAGTAGTGCCAAGGGACAGGGTGGTTTTGGTCTGCCCCAGCATTTT.

Turning to this clone: Different DNA sequences within this sample yield the same CDR3. V gene TRBV25-1 combines with J gene TRBJ2-7; D call uncertain. The length of the CDR3 is 11 residues. Germline values: CDR1 MGHDK, CDR2 SYGVNS. With 4 bases removed from V and 3 bases from J, the gap between germline ends came to 4 bases. CDR3 residues: CASSVFYEQYF. CDR3 coding DNA: TGTGCCAGCAGTGTCTTCTACGAGCAGTACTTC.

The genes are TRBV19 and TRBJ1-2; TRBD1 agrees at 8 bases. The CDR3 runs to 17 residues. V was clipped by 5 bases and J by 8 bases; unmatched bases: 19. The germline V gene has CDR1 LNHDA and CDR2 SQIVND (reference sequence). The CDR3 reads CASSQNRTGKLSWGYTF. DNA for the CDR3: TGTGCCAGTAGTCAAAACCGGACAGGGAAATTGTCGTGGGGCTACACCTTC.

The chain combines TRBV9 with TRBJ2-6; D ambiguous. This CDR3 spans 18 amino acids. The germline CDR1 and CDR2 sequences are SGDLS and YYNGEE. Trimming took off 0 bases at V and 0 bases at J, with 13 bases between the two ends. Here the CDR3 reads CASSVARVILSGANVLTF. CDR3 bases: TGTGCCAGCAGCGTAGCTCGGGTAATCCTCTCTGGGGCCAACGTCCTGACTTTC.

This chain joins TRBV6-1 and TRBJ2-3, with a possible D match to TRBD1 (6 bases). CDR3 length: 16 residues. V gave up 3 bases and J gave up 0 bases, with 13 bases separating them. CDR1 is MNHNS, CDR2 SASEGT, per germline. The CDR3 DNA reads as TGTGCCAGCAGTGAGACAGGATACCGTAGCACAGATACGCAGTATTTT. Translating it yields CASSETGYRSTDTQYF.

V is TRBV10-3 and J is TRBJ1-5; D unclear. The CDR3 is 14 amino acids. CDR1 is ENHRY, CDR2 SYGVKD, per germline. The V end lost 8 bases, the J end lost 2 bases, and 13 bases lay between the germline ends. CDR3 protein: CAIGREVGNQPQHF. The CDR3 DNA is TGTGCCATCGGAAGGGAGGTCGGCAATCAGCCCCAGCATTTT.

The chain couples TRBV29-1 to TRBJ2-7; 7 positions match TRBD2. Losses at the gene ends were 4 bases for V and 5 bases for J; bases not matched to a gene: 5. The V gene's germline CDR1 is SQVTM and CDR2 ANQGSEA. The CDR3 has 12 amino acids. The DNA for the CDR3 is TGCAGCGTTGTCGCGGGAGAAGACGAGCAGTACTTC. Protein: CSVVAGEDEQYF.

V is TRBV19 and J is TRBJ2-3; 11 positions agree with TRBD2. CDR1 is LNHDA and CDR2 is SQIVND in the germline V gene (reference sequence). Trimming cost V 4 bases and J 4 bases; bases outside gene matches: 13. This CDR3 comprises 18 residues. The CDR3 coding sequence is TGTGCCAGTAGTACGGTAGCGGGGGGGCCAGGGGCGGCAGATACGCAGTATTTT. This encodes CASSTVAGGPGAADTQYF.

V is TRBV7-2 and J is TRBJ1-2; unclear D gene. Trimming took 1 base from V and 8 from J, leaving 11 bases between them. The germline gives CDR1 SGHTA, CDR2 FQGNSA. CDR3 length: 13 residues. This chain's CDR3 is CASSLEGPGGYTF. The CDR3 DNA reads TGTGCCAGCAGCTTAGAGGGTCCGGGGGGCTACACCTTC.

The V and J genes are TRBV7-9 and TRBJ2-5; 8 positions agree with TRBD2. The CDR3 is made up of 16 amino acids. The germline gives CDR1 SEHNR, CDR2 FQNEAQ (reference sequence). Trimming at V came to 1 base and at J to 7 bases, leaving 11 bases not matched to a gene. The CDR3 reads CASSLVGRGGRVTQYF. The DNA of the CDR3 is TGTGCCAGCAGCTTAGTGGGTCGGGGGGGCCGTGTGACCCAGTACTTC.

The chain employs TRBV29-1 and TRBJ2-3; D not certain. V lost 0 bases and J 0 bases, leaving 7 bases between the germline ends. This CDR3 is built from 14 residues. Per germline, CDR1 SQVTM and CDR2 ANQGSEA. For the CDR3, the DNA is TGCAGCGTTGAAGATCGTTCCAGCACAGATACGCAGTATTTT. Protein product: CSVEDRSSTDTQYF.

The chain carries TRBV6-1 and TRBJ2-3, with TRBD2 identical over 12 bases. V trimming: 4 bases; J trimming: 6 bases; junction bases outside the gene matches: 11. Germline V gene lookup returns CDR1 MNHNS and CDR2 SASEGT. This CDR3 is 17 amino acids long. The CDR3 sequence: CASSGPWTSGTRDTQYF. The CDR3 DNA follows: TGTGCCAGCAGTGGACCTTGGACTAGCGGGACGAGGGATACGCAGTATTTT.

This clone was detected once. J is TRBJ1-3 and V is TRBV4-1; maybe TRBD1 (5 bases). The CDR3 contains 16 residues. In germline, CDR1 is MGHRA, CDR2 YSYEKL. V lost 4 bases to trimming and J lost 0 bases, with 13 bases between them. CDR3 residues: CASSPLRDFSGNTIYF. CDR3 sequence (DNA): TGCGCCAGCAGCCCCCTAAGGGACTTCTCTGGAAACACCATATATTTT.

The chain joins TRBV28 to TRBJ2-2; 7 nucleotides line up with TRBD2. After removal of 6 bases from V and 4 bases from J, the junction contained 8 bases not matched to a gene. There are 15 residues in the CDR3. Germline assignment: CDR1 MDHEN and CDR2 SYDVKM. The CDR3: CASRGGGLGTGELFF. CDR3 DNA: TGTGCCAGCAGGGGGGGAGGGTTAGGCACCGGGGAGCTGTTTTTT.